Reported below is one T cell receptor (beta chain). What this receptor recognizes is not known. One base away there is no much larger clone; base qualities are not given. The data were taken from a study of blood T cell repertoires in COVID-19 (dated by TCRdb to the early 2020s). About the full investigation: Collaborator samples came from the United States, Italy and Spain and covered acute and convalescent phases of COVID-19. The prospective study material was composed of cDNA or gDNA derived from T cells, B-cell-depleted T cells, or PBMCs. The dataset comprised deeply sampled blood TCRbeta repertoires from subjects exposed to, actively infected with, or recovered from COVID-19. The repertoires were made available in a free public database intended to serve as a resource for research on the immune response to SARS-CoV-2. Samples came from the ongoing ImmuneRACE study (first 160 participants) plus 1,254 subjects from 6 global collaborators. Sample metadata almost always included a de-identified subject ID, COVID-19 status, age in years and sex. HLA class I and class II types, where available, came from metadata supplied by the sample provider rather than from assay-based typing. Overall results and qualifications from the work: The quantity of clinical and demographic metadata differed by source and by participant and was supplied without curation.

In the prospective study, participants were about 18 to 95 years old, resided in about two dozen geographic areas of the United States, and were enrolled through a virtual design. In the prospective study, participants were assigned to cohorts based on the clinical history participants reported in a screening survey and a study questionnaire. ImmuneRACE Cohort 3 recovered participants were defined by two consecutive negative NP/OP PCR tests, healthcare professional clearance, or symptom resolution. In the prospective study, whole blood, serum and a nasopharyngeal or oropharyngeal swab were collected from each participant by mobile phlebotomists. Additional blood draws and questionnaires over an approximately two-month period could optionally be provided by prospective study participants. Prospective study blood samples were shipped either frozen or at room temperature before DNA extraction. V ends up 7 bases short and J 4 bases short, with an unmatched junction base count of 5. CDR3 length: 13 amino acids, cysteine to phenylalanine. Only the CDR3 DNA is retained, 39 bases long and in frame from the first base.

TCRbeta CDR3 regions were amplified from genomic DNA by means of the immunoSEQ Assay, a bias-controlled multiplex PCR. In the original analysis: The number of nucleated cells in each sample was estimated from the amplification of reference gene primers within the assay. Sequence reads were collapsed and filtered to measure the absolute abundance of every unique TCRbeta CDR3 rearrangement. Productive Simpson clonality was computed per sample as the square root of Simpson's diversity index over productive rearrangements. TCRdb stores this immuneACCESS table with in-frame sequences only. Part of the clones is absent; in the studies checked, under half of the shortfall reflects unresolved V genes, and no reason is known for the rest. V and J calls plus clone size are reproduced from that table; the DNA served to infer D and trimming. The sample records a few hundred thousand clones, 85% to 90% of which are singletons. In total, the top ten clones hold around 1.2% of the sample.

What was sequenced was PBMCs or T cells enriched from blood (not recorded which). The clonotype was recovered from a woman aged 18-29 years who had recovered from COVID-19. The sequence links TRBV12-3 or TRBV12-4 to TRBJ1-2; TRBD1 agrees with 8 junctional bases. The CDR3 is CASTTGGGYGYTF. Read as DNA, the sequence is TGTGCCAGCACCACAGGGGGTGGCTATGGCTACACCTTC.